Below, 28 T cell receptor beta chains from the same sample are listed, as sequenced in a study of T cell repertoires in cytomegalovirus infection. What these receptors recognize is not known. TCRdb re-called the reads through MiXCR, storing one row per CDR3 protein. This table holds 750,000 to 900,000 distinct CDR3 sequences, under 35% found once. The sample in question was cultured CD8+ T cells from PBMCs, obtained from culture after CMV antigen stimulation. The receptors were gathered from a human donor in good health (CMV status not recorded). Some clones in this sample may be carry-over from other donors' samples.

The chain combines TRBV4-1 with TRBJ2-7, with 7 positions matching TRBD1. V gave up 6 bases and J gave up 3 bases; unmatched junction bases: 11. Per the germline V gene, CDR1 is MGHRA and CDR2 is YSYEKL. The CDR3 contains 15 residues. The CDR3 nucleotides read TGCGCCAGCAGTCTTCGCCGGGACAGTGGCTACGAGCAGTACGTC. Translating it yields CASSLRRDSGYEQYV.

V and J are TRBV6-6 and TRBJ1-4; D gene uncertain. Trimming removed 2 bases at V and 8 bases at J, with 15 bases between. Germline V gene lookup returns CDR1 MNHNY and CDR2 SVGAGI (reference sequence). The CDR3 extends over 15 amino acids. In DNA, the CDR3 is TGTGCCAGCAGTTACGTGGAGTCGAAGAGGGAAAAACTGTTTTTT. Translation gives CASSYVESKREKLFF.

The chain is built from TRBV19 and TRBJ1-6, with D possibly being TRBD1 (5 bases). This CDR3 is built from 13 residues. Germline values: CDR1 LNHDA, CDR2 SQIVND (reference sequence). Trimming removed 2 bases at V and 12 bases at J, with 11 bases between. Written as DNA, the CDR3 is TGTGCCAGTAGTATAAACAGCGGACAACCCCTCCACTTT. Amino acid sequence: CASSINSGQPLHF.

The chain joins TRBV27 to TRBJ2-4, with TRBD2 as a possible D gene (6 bases). Germline-derived CDR1 and CDR2 are MNHEY and SMNVEV (reference sequence). V lost 5 bases to trimming and J lost 1 base, with 9 bases between them. CDR3 length: 14 amino acids. The chain's CDR3 is CASSRDSAKNIQYF. The CDR3 DNA reads TGTGCCAGCAGTAGGGACTCCGCCAAAAACATTCAGTACTTC.

A few counts support this clonotype. The chain is built from TRBV27 and TRBJ2-7; D is perhaps TRBD1 (7 bases). CDR3 size: 15 residues. Germline V gene sequence: CDR1 MNHEY, CDR2 SMNVEV (reference sequence). V was cut by 2 bases and J by 5 bases, with 16 bases left in between. The CDR3 protein is CASSLPGGRRNEQYF. The CDR3 coding sequence is TGTGCCAGCAGTTTACCAGGGGGGAGGAGAAACGAGCAGTACTTC.

The chain joins TRBV2 to TRBJ1-1, with D perhaps TRBD1 (5 bases). The CDR3 consists of 14 residues. From germline, CDR1 is SNHLY and CDR2 FYNNEI. V gave up 1 base and J gave up 11 bases, with 17 bases separating them. CDR3 region: CASSEGGETDMAFF. CDR3 DNA: TGTGCCAGCAGTGAAGGGGGGGAAACAGATATGGCTTTCTTT. Variable domain in full (rest from reference TRBV2 and TRBJ1-1): EPEVTQTPSHQVTQMGQEVILRCVPISNHLYFYWYRQILGQKVEFLVSFYNNEISEKSEIFDDQFSVERPDGSNFTLKIRSTKLEDSAMYFCASSEGGETDMAFFGQGTRLTVV.

CDR3 region: CASSQIGPSTDTQYF. For the CDR3, the DNA is TGTGCCAGCAGCCAAATTGGACCCAGCACAGATACGCAGTATTTT. V is TRBV7-3 and J is TRBJ2-3; D call uncertain. V lost 5 bases and J 0 bases, leaving 12 bases between the germline ends. This CDR3 contains 15 residues. Germline V gene lookup returns CDR1 SGHTA and CDR2 FQGTGA.

In its sample, this clonotype was seen a few times. The CDR3 spells CASSPGPGTGALFYGYTF. The CDR3 DNA reads TGTGCCAGCTCACCAGGTCCCGGGACAGGGGCCCTATTCTATGGCTACACCTTC. This chain uses TRBV18 with TRBJ1-2, with 10 bases identical to TRBD1. CDR1 and CDR2 from the germline V gene are KGHSH and LQKENI. V lost 2 bases and J lost 4; bases outside the gene matches: 13. This CDR3 region has 18 residues.

In its sample, this clonotype was seen a few times. The gene calls are TRBV6-5 and TRBJ2-7, with TRBD2 as a possible D gene (6 bases). Germline CDR1 reads MNHEY; CDR2 reads SVGAGI. V was shortened by 3 bases and J by 3 bases, with 12 bases between the two germline ends. CDR3 size: 14 residues. The CDR3 nucleotides are TGTGCCAGCAGTTATTACGGGGGAGTCTACGAGCAGTACTTC. It codes for CASSYYGGVYEQYF.

J is TRBJ2-7 and V is TRBV5-1; D unclear. The CDR3 covers 13 residues. The germline gives CDR1 SGHRS, CDR2 YFSETQ. V gave up 4 bases and J gave up 3 bases, with 11 bases separating them. The CDR3 bases are TGCGCCAGCAGCGGGCTGAATTACTACGAGCAGTACTTC. This gives the protein CASSGLNYYEQYF.

The table lists this clonotype with a few counts. The chain has TRBV7-2 and TRBJ2-1; D ambiguous. The germline V gene has CDR1 SGHTA and CDR2 FQGNSA. Trimming pared 4 bases from V and 7 bases from J, leaving 8 bases between. This CDR3 contains 12 residues. The CDR3 bases are TGTGCCAGCAGCTCCGGACGGAATGAGCAGTTCTTC. Translated: CASSSGRNEQFF.

This clonotype was detected only a few times. This chain uses TRBV25-1 with TRBJ1-5; 9 bases agree with TRBD1. CDR1 MGHDK and CDR2 SYGVNS come from the germline V gene. The CDR3 sequence is 15 residues long. The V and J ends lost 4 bases and 7 bases, in that order; junction bases with no gene match: 8. This CDR3 reads CASSGAGQGAQPQHF. The CDR3 DNA reads TGTGCCAGCAGTGGAGCGGGACAGGGAGCCCAGCCCCAGCATTTT. The complete variable domain, with remaining parts taken from reference TRBV25-1 and TRBJ1-5, reads EADIYQTPRYLVIGTGKKITLECSQTMGHDKMYWYQQDPGMELHLIHYSYGVNSTEKGDLSSESTVSRIRTEHFPLTLESARPSHTSQYLCASSGAGQGAQPQHFGDGTRLSIL.

This clonotype has just a few counts. The chain combines TRBV9 with TRBJ1-6; D remains ambiguous. The CDR3 is made up of 16 amino acids. CDR1 and CDR2 (germline): SGDLS, YYNGEE. Trimming pared 0 bases from V and 1 base from J, leaving 8 bases between. The CDR3 region has the DNA TGTGCCAGCAGCGTAGATGGGGATTCCTATAATTCACCCCTCCACTTT. This encodes CASSVDGDSYNSPLHF.

The chain recombines TRBV29-1 with TRBJ1-2; no clear D gene. The germline V and J ends were trimmed by 0 bases and 8 bases, with 13 bases remaining between them. The CDR3 length is 13 residues. Germline V lookup: CDR1 SQVTM, CDR2 ANQGSEA. The DNA for the CDR3 is TGCAGCGTTGAAGAAGGATGGTTTATGGGCTACACCTTC. Encoded protein: CSVEEGWFMGYTF. Based on the CDR3 plus reference TRBV29-1 and TRBJ1-2, the full variable domain is SAVISQKPSRDICQRGTSLTIQCQVDSQVTMMFWYRQQPGQSLTLIATANQGSEATYESGFVIDKFPISRPNLTFSTLTVSNMSPEDSSIYLCSVEEGWFMGYTFGSGTRLTVV.

This clonotype was seen many times. The V call is TRBV6-6, the J call TRBJ2-2, with D tentatively TRBD1 (7 bases). Germline CDR1 and CDR2: MNHNY and SVGAGI (reference sequence). The CDR3 has 14 residues. Trimming removed 11 bases at V and 5 bases at J, with 18 bases between. The CDR3 loop is CAATGEEETGELFF. The CDR3 nucleotides are TGTGCCGCAACAGGGGAGGAGGAGACCGGGGAGCTGTTTTTT.

In this sample, this clonotype turned up a few times. The rearrangement joins TRBV27 to TRBJ2-7; no clear D. The CDR3 spans 13 residues. Germline V CDR1 and CDR2: MNHEY, SMNVEV (reference sequence). The germline V and J ends were trimmed by 8 bases and 1 base, with 12 bases remaining between them. CDR3 bases: TGTGCCAGCCGTTCTGGCCCTTCCTACGAGCAGTACGTC. Its protein is CASRSGPSYEQYV.

This clonotype was recorded many times. This chain uses TRBV7-2 with TRBJ2-7, with D unresolved. CDR1 and CDR2 (germline): SGHTA, FQGNSA. Trimming stripped 5 bases from V and 0 bases from J, with 11 bases between. The length of the CDR3 is 14 residues. In nucleotides, the CDR3 is TGTGCCAGCAGCCCGAGTAGGATCTCCTACGAGCAGTACGTC. Its protein is CASSPSRISYEQYV.

A few counts support this clonotype. V usage is TRBV19 and J usage is TRBJ1-2; 12 positions agree with TRBD1. CDR1 and CDR2 from the germline V gene are LNHDA and SQIVND (reference sequence). The length of the CDR3 is 13 residues. V was clipped by 8 bases and J by 6 bases; unmatched bases: 4. The CDR3, as DNA: TGTGCCAGTTGGGACAGGGGGCTCAATGGCTACACCTTC. It specifies CASWDRGLNGYTF.

This clonotype was found a few times. J is TRBJ1-5 and V is TRBV27; D gene unclear. Trimming pared 6 bases from V and 0 bases from J, leaving 15 bases between. This CDR3 is built from 16 residues. Germline CDR1 and CDR2: MNHEY and SMNVEV (reference sequence). The CDR3 loop is CASSSNVFYSNQPQHF. CDR3 in DNA: TGTGCCAGCAGCTCTAACGTGTTCTATAGCAATCAGCCCCAGCATTTT.

The rearrangement joins TRBV5-4 to TRBJ2-2, with 7 bases matching TRBD2. V shed 0 bases, J shed 3 bases, and the junction held 5 bases outside the gene matches. Germline loops: CDR1 SGHNT, CDR2 YYREEE (reference sequence). The CDR3 is made up of 16 amino acids. CDR3 coding DNA: TGTGCCAGCAGCTTGGAGCCAGCGGGGTACACCGGGGAGCTGTTTTTT. Encoded protein: CASSLEPAGYTGELFF.

The sample holds a few counts of this clonotype. This CDR3 is CASSLHRGTDTQYF. As DNA, the CDR3 is TGTGCCAGCAGTTTACACCGGGGAACAGATACGCAGTATTTT. J is TRBJ2-3 and V is TRBV28; D possibly corresponds to TRBD2 (5 bases). The germline CDR1 and CDR2 sequences are MDHEN and SYDVKM. CDR3 length equals 14 residues. V lost 2 bases and J 3 bases, leaving 9 bases between the germline ends.

This clonotype was seen more than once but under ten times. J is TRBJ2-5 and V is TRBV6-6; the match to TRBD2 covers 13 bases. Germline lookup yields CDR1 MNHNY and CDR2 SVGAGI (reference sequence). The V gene end was trimmed by 4 bases and the J gene end by 1 base; junction bases not matched to a gene: 9. This CDR3 spans 18 amino acids. CDR3 residues: CASSSRLAGGPLQETQYF. DNA for the CDR3: TGTGCCAGCAGTTCTAGACTAGCGGGGGGCCCACTCCAAGAGACCCAGTACTTC.

This rearrangement joins TRBV7-8 to TRBJ2-1; D unresolved. The germline CDR1 and CDR2 sequences are SGHVS and FQNEAQ. V shed 2 bases and J shed 9 bases, with 14 bases lying between them. The CDR3 covers 14 residues. This CDR3 reads CASSLRGRLFEQFF. The CDR3 DNA sequence: TGTGCCAGCAGCTTAAGAGGCAGGCTGTTTGAGCAGTTCTTC.

This clonotype showed up just once. One end of the junction is discordant with germline, which a read error may explain. V gene TRBV19 combines with J gene TRBJ1-4; D not certain. From germline, CDR1 is LNHDA and CDR2 SQIVND (reference sequence). This CDR3 is built from 13 residues. The CDR3 DNA is TGTACCAGTAGTATACCCACTAATGAAAAACTGTTTTTT. Its translation is CTSSIPTNEKLFF.

The chain couples TRBV4-1 to TRBJ1-2; D may be TRBD1 (6 bases). CDR1 and CDR2 from the germline V gene are MGHRA and YSYEKL. The CDR3 covers 17 residues. Trimming shortened V by 1 base and J by 0 bases, and 15 bases separated the two germline ends. CDR3 in DNA: TGCGCCAGCAGCCAAGGTGACAGGACCCTATCTAACTATGGCTACACCTTC. This gives the protein CASSQGDRTLSNYGYTF.

Only a few counts were recorded for this clonotype. The CDR3 bases are TGTGCCAGTAGTATCGACCCCCTCGAGCAGTACTTC. Its protein product is CASSIDPLEQYF. The rearrangement joins TRBV19 to TRBJ2-7; D remains unclear. The CDR3 is 12 amino acids. V shed 3 bases and J shed 6 bases, with 9 bases lying between them. Germline-derived CDR1 and CDR2 are LNHDA and SQIVND (reference sequence).

The V call is TRBV5-5, the J call TRBJ2-2; D possibly corresponds to TRBD1 (6 bases). The V end was cut by 1 base, the J end by 1 base, with 11 bases between. Germline values: CDR1 SGHKS, CDR2 YYEKEE (reference sequence). The CDR3 runs 16 residues. The CDR3: CASSLWGQKNTGELFF. In DNA, the CDR3 is TGTGCCAGCAGCTTGTGGGGACAAAAGAACACCGGGGAGCTGTTTTTT.

A few counts support this clonotype. This chain joins TRBV15 and TRBJ2-7, with D unclear. Trimming took 1 base from V and 1 from J, leaving 8 bases between them. The CDR3 is made up of 14 amino acids. Germline CDR1 is LNHNV and CDR2 is YYDKDF (reference sequence). The CDR3 loop is CATSRAQASYEQYF. The CDR3 bases are TGTGCCACCAGCAGAGCCCAAGCGTCCTACGAGCAGTACTTC.